This T cell receptor beta chain was found in a study of T cell responses to AZD1222 COVID-19 vaccine. General study findings and limits: Repertoire samples came only from after the peak T cell response.

Profiling relied on immunoSEQ multiplex PCR, and the TCRdb table lists in-frame clones only, not all of them. Among 150,000 to 200,000 clones listed, around 89% were seen once. This clone was counted a single time. No antigen is known for it. The junction had 12 bases not matched to a gene; V was cut back by 2 bases and J by 2 bases. Germline assignment: CDR1 SGDLS and CDR2 YYNGEE. The CDR3 covers 19 residues. The TCR was taken from an adult in good health. Sample: peripheral blood, taken on day 0 of AZD1222 vaccination. The chain has TRBV9 and TRBJ2-1; 11 bases line up with TRBD2. The CDR3 DNA sequence: TGTGCCAGCAGCGTTCCCGAGCTAGCGGGAGGTTGGACCTACAATGAGCAGTTCTTC. Amino acids: CASSVPELAGGWTYNEQFF.